This TCR beta chain was observed in a study of CD8 T cells in Susac syndrome. Sequencing of TCR beta was performed on blood CD8+ T cells and on blood CD4+ T cells. The study, taken as a whole, reports: In Susac syndrome, CD8+ expansion was highest in TEMRA and active disease. An acknowledgment was made by the study that its TCR sequencing and HLA analysis involved relatively few individuals.

An input of about 0.5 to 1 ug of RNA was subjected to reverse transcription using random hexamers. Multiplex immunoSEQ PCR targeted 54 Vbeta and 13 Jbeta TCR beta segments. Each CDR3 protein gets one entry after TCRdb re-called the immunoSEQ multiplex PCR reads with MiXCR. The table shows 100,000 or so distinct CDR3 sequences, with around 96% occurring only once. A note on this clonotype: Its specificity is not known.

Germline V gene data show CDR1 as ENHRY and CDR2 as SYGVKD. The CDR3 contains 16 residues. Trimming took off 0 bases at V and 6 bases at J, with 16 bases between the two ends. The sample was CD8+ T cells from PBMCs. The V gene is TRBV10-3, the J gene TRBJ2-3, with a possible D match to TRBD2 (6 bases). This receptor was identified in a human donor with Susac syndrome. The CDR3 nucleotides read TGTGCCATCAGTGAGTCCGTTGGGCGGGATGACGATACGCAGTATTTT. Its translation is CAISESVGRDDDTQYF.